The 8 T cell receptor beta chains below were found in one sample sequenced in a study of blood T cell repertoires in COVID-19. TCRdb keeps only in-frame clones here, not all; method: immunoSEQ multiplex PCR. The sample comprises about 100,000 clones, about 90% of which are singletons, and around 1.5% rests with the top ten. Sequenced input: peripheral blood. These receptors all stem from a human donor with active COVID-19. The donor label of this sample is uncertain.

This clone was seen a single time. The chain joins TRBV28 to TRBJ1-6, with D maybe TRBD1 (5 bases). The CDR3 has 17 residues. The germline CDR1 and CDR2 sequences are MDHEN and SYDVKM. The V gene lost 2 bases and the J gene lost 9 bases, with 20 bases spanning the gap. The CDR3 DNA reads TGTGCCAGCAGTTTAGTGGCGCTACAGGTCGTCAGTTCACCCCTCCACTTT. Its protein product is CASSLVALQVVSSPLHF.

The rearrangement links TRBV4-3 to TRBJ2-2; maybe TRBD1 (5 bases). The CDR3 extends over 19 amino acids. In germline, CDR1 is LGHNA, CDR2 YSLEER. Trimming removed 1 base from V and 3 bases from J, with 21 bases in between. CDR3 bases: TGCGCCAGCAGCCAAGGTCAGGGATGGACGACTGAGGACACCGGGGAGCTGTTTTTT. It translates to CASSQGQGWTTEDTGELFF.

The rearrangement uses TRBV4-3 and TRBJ1-2; D might be TRBD1 (6 bases). The V gene lost 2 bases and the J gene lost 4 bases, with 17 bases spanning the gap. CDR3 size: 16 residues. Germline CDR1 reads LGHNA; CDR2 reads YSLEER. Here the CDR3 reads CASSQRSTGGLYGYTF. The CDR3 DNA reads as TGCGCCAGCAGCCAACGGTCGACGGGGGGCCTCTATGGCTACACCTTC.

This clone was seen a handful of times. CDR3 region: CASSLVSSSYNEQFF. The CDR3 DNA is TGCGCCAGCAGCTTGGTCTCGAGCTCCTACAATGAGCAGTTCTTC. The rearrangement uses TRBV5-1 and TRBJ2-1; D gene ambiguous. Germline CDR1 SGHRS, CDR2 YFSETQ. Between the trimmed V and J ends, which lost 0 bases and 0 bases, there was a span of 7 bases. CDR3 size: 15 residues. Variable domain in full (rest from reference TRBV5-1 and TRBJ2-1): KAGVTQTPRYLIKTRGQQVTLSCSPISGHRSVSWYQQTPGQGLQFLFEYFSETQRNKGNFPGRFSGRQFSNSRSEMNVSTLELGDSALYLCASSLVSSSYNEQFFGPGTRLTVL.

The V and J genes are TRBV7-2 and TRBJ1-1; maybe TRBD1 (5 bases). V was trimmed by 1 base and J by 5 bases, leaving 11 bases between them. This CDR3 contains 14 residues. The germline V gene has CDR1 SGHTA and CDR2 FQGNSA. CDR3 sequence: CASSLVLGGTEAFF. Written as DNA, the CDR3 is TGTGCCAGCAGCTTAGTTCTGGGGGGGACTGAAGCTTTCTTT.

The rearrangement joins TRBV6-5 to TRBJ1-1, with TRBD1 as a possible D gene (6 bases). Germline CDR1 and CDR2: MNHEY and SVGAGI. The CDR3 has 14 amino acids. V shed 7 bases and J shed 4 bases, with 16 bases lying between them. Here the CDR3 reads CASKRERGGTEAFF. The CDR3 DNA follows: TGTGCCAGCAAGCGGGAAAGGGGGGGCACTGAAGCTTTCTTT.

The chain joins TRBV15 to TRBJ1-1; 7 bases line up with TRBD1. CDR1 is LNHNV and CDR2 is YYDKDF in the germline V gene (reference sequence). V was clipped by 5 bases and J by 5 bases; unmatched bases: 5. The CDR3 totals 13 residues. Here the CDR3 reads CATSLTGDTEAFF. CDR3 DNA: TGTGCCACCAGCCTAACAGGGGATACTGAAGCTTTCTTT.

The V and J genes are TRBV7-2 and TRBJ1-2; maybe TRBD1 (6 bases). The ends were cut back, 1 base at V and 5 bases at J, with 20 bases in the middle. Germline CDR1 reads SGHTA; CDR2 reads FQGNSA. The CDR3 consists of 17 residues. In DNA form, the CDR3 reads TGTGCCAGCAGCTTAGAGGTGGGGGCTGTGAATCGGTATGGCTACACCTTC. This sequence encodes CASSLEVGAVNRYGYTF.